Detailed here is one TCR beta chain. Its antigen is unknown. A much larger clone lies a single base off, so this may be a read error. V shed 7 bases and J shed 3 bases, with 7 bases lying between them. Germline V lookup: CDR1 SQVTM, CDR2 ANQGSEA. CDR3 length equals 12 residues. These data originate in a study of T cells after yellow fever vaccination. Looking at the study overall: Some fractions had low cell numbers, and these were prepared with SMART-Seq v4 Ultra Low Input. General observations from the study: It was a weaker secondary response, yet one that peaked faster, at day 5 versus 15.

Each CDR3 protein gets one entry after TCRdb re-called the 5' RACE reads with MiXCR. The sample yields tens of thousands of distinct CDR3 sequences, 6% to 8% seen once. This TCR was recovered from a man aged 18 to 30 who received the YFV17D yellow fever vaccine. The V call is TRBV29-1, the J call TRBJ2-6; D not resolved. Sequenced here: CD8+ T cells sorted from PBMCs, sampled more than 13 days after the first yellow fever vaccination. CDR3 DNA sequence: TGCAGCGGAAGCTGTGGGGCCAACGTCCTGACTTTC. Amino acid sequence: CSGSCGANVLTF.